The T cell receptor (beta chain) described here comes from a study of cytomegalovirus exposure and HLA in healthy donors. The study's findings and limits: A later analysis found most CMV-associated TCR beta chains apparently HLA-restricted. The study carried out a later analysis of TCR beta sequences. It associated under 20,000 of them with specific HLA alleles at a false discovery rate of 0.05.

60 Vbeta and 13 Jbeta primers were used in PCR. TCRdb keeps only in-frame clones here, not all; method: immunoSEQ multiplex PCR. The profile shows approximately 89,000 clones, around four fifths of them singletons. With respect to this clone: Its antigen remains unknown. One end of the junction is discordant with germline, which a read error may explain.

Germline V lookup: CDR1 SGHAT, CDR2 FQNNGV. The CDR3 is made up of 12 amino acids. What was sequenced was PBMCs. The chain couples TRBV11-2 to TRBJ1-5; a possible D gene is TRBD1 (6 bases). The clonotype was recovered from a male donor in good health and CMV-seronegative. The CDR3, as DNA: TGTGCCAGCAGCCTAAACGGCCGGACAGTGACTTTT. Its translation: CASSLNGRTVTF. Full variable domain (remainder filled in from reference TRBV11-2 and TRBJ1-5): EAGVAQSPRYKIIEKRQSVAFWCNPISGHATLYWYQQILGQGPKLLIQFQNNGVVDDSQLPKDRFSAERLKGVDSTLKIQPAKLEDSAVYLCASSLNGRTVTFGDGTRLSIL.